This TCR beta chain was sequenced for a study of radiotherapy plus CTLA-4 blockade in lung cancer. At the level of the study: Under 20% of patients responded objectively, and approximately 31% achieved disease control. Findings of the study overall: Interferon-beta, together with early blood T cell clone dynamics, reportedly best predicted response. Blood TCR clones of tumor origin expanded after radiotherapy plus ipilimumab.

As regards this clone: What it recognizes is unknown.

This CDR3 comprises 15 residues. Germline CDR1 and CDR2: SGHRS and YFSETQ. The trim removed 7 bases at V and 2 bases at J, leaving 6 bases unmatched. Libraries were prepared by immunoSEQ multiplex PCR; TCRdb keeps only in-frame clonotypes and omits some of them. The sample includes tens of thousands of clones, 72% seen only once; the top ten take about an eighth. This rearrangement joins TRBV5-1 to TRBJ2-3; 11 nucleotides align to TRBD2. Sequenced material: peripheral blood, taken from a patient treated with radiotherapy plus ipilimumab. This sequence was found in a human donor with non-small cell lung cancer that progressed on radiotherapy plus ipilimumab. The CDR3 loop reads CASLKTSGVTDTQYF. Here the CDR3 DNA reads TGCGCCAGCCTGAAGACTAGCGGGGTCACAGATACGCAGTATTTT.